The entry below gives a single T cell receptor (beta chain) sequence along with its context. Its antigen is not known. This entry comes from a study of Ad26.COV2.S vaccination and SARS-CoV-2 variants. Study outcomes and limitations: Spike-specific TCR breadth ran higher among vaccine recipients than placebo recipients.

The CDR3 extends over 15 amino acids. V was cut by 5 bases and J by 5 bases, with 18 bases left in between. In germline, CDR1 is LNHDA, CDR2 SQIVND (reference sequence). Some clones are missing from TCRdb's copy, which holds only in-frame ones; the method was immunoSEQ multiplex PCR. Among about 180,000 clones listed, roughly 89% were seen once. This sequence originates from a human donor who had recovered from COVID-19. Sequencing was performed on peripheral blood, taken after recovery from COVID-19. The rearrangement joins TRBV19 to TRBJ2-5, with D perhaps matching TRBD1 (6 bases). The CDR3: CASSASGQGSETQYF. The CDR3 DNA reads as TGTGCCAGTAGTGCAAGCGGTCAGGGGTCCGAGACCCAGTACTTC.